In this sample, the clone carrying this T cell receptor beta chain turned up once. TCRdb's table, derived via immunoSEQ multiplex PCR, lists solely in-frame clones and lacks some. Altogether roughly 150,000 clones are present, approximately 88% being singletons, with the ten largest covering over 5%. This specimen belongs to a study of blood T cell repertoires in COVID-19. Turning to the study itself: The origin of the acute and convalescent COVID-19 samples was the United States, Italy and Spain.

The germline gives CDR1 SEHNR, CDR2 FQNEAQ (reference sequence). CDR3 size: 15 residues. After removal of 1 base from V and 3 bases from J, the junction contained 5 bases not matched to a gene. Everyone who took part was about 18 to 90 years old, and they came from some 23 US areas. Sequencing was performed on PBMCs or T cells enriched from blood (not recorded which). The source of this sequence is a man in his 70s who had been exposed to COVID-19. This chain links TRBV7-9 with TRBJ1-1; TRBD1 matches at 7 bases. CDR3 region: CASSLGDRVDTEAFF. The CDR3 DNA sequence: TGTGCCAGCAGCTTAGGTGACAGGGTGGACACTGAAGCTTTCTTT.